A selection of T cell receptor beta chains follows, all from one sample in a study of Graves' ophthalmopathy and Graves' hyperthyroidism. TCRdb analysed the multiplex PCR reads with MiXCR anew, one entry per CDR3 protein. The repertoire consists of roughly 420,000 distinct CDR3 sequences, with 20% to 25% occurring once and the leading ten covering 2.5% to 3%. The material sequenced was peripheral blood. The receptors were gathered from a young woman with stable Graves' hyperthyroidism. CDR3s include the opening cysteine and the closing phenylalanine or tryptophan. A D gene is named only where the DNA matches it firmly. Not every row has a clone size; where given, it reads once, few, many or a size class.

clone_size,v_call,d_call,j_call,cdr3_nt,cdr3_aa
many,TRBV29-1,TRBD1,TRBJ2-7,TGCAGCGTTGCCGGGACAGGGGACGGTGTGCAGTACTTC,CSVAGTGDGVQYF
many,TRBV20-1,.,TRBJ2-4,TGCAGTGCTAGGACGAGAAGCATTCAGTACTTC,CSARTRSIQYF
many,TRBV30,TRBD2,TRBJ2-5,TGTGCCTGGACCGGGACTAGCGGGACCCGAGCCCAGTACTTC,CAWTGTSGTRAQYF
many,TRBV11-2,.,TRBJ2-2,TGTGCCAGCAGCTTAAGGCGGAATCGAGCCGGGGAGCTGTTTTTT,CASSLRRNRAGELFF
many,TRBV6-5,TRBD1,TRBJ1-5,TGTGCCAGCAGTACAGGGGCCAATCAGCCCCAGCATTTT,CASSTGANQPQHF
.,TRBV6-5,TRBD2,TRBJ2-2,TGTGCCAGCAGTTTAGCGGGGGCGAGCACCGGGGAGCTGTTTTTT,CASSLAGASTGELFF
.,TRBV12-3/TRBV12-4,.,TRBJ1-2,TGTGCCAGCAGTTTTTCTGGGCCGGATGGCTACACCTTC,CASSFSGPDGYTF
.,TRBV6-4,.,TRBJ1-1,TGTGCCAGCAGTGTTCGTGCAGAGAACACTGAAGCTTTCTTT,CASSVRAENTEAFF
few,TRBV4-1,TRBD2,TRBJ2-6,TGCGCCAGCAGCCAAGGGGGGAGGGGACCTGCTGGGGCCAACGTCCTGACTTTC,CASSQGGRGPAGANVLTF
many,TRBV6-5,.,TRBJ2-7,TGTGCCAGCAGGTCTCGAGGGACGCGCCGCACCTACGAGCAGTACTTC,CASRSRGTRRTYEQYF
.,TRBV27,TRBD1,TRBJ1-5,TGTGCCAGCAGGGGGGACAGAAATAGTAATCGGCCCCAGCATTTT,CASRGDRNSNRPQHF
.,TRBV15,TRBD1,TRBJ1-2,TGTGCCACCAGCAGGTCCCGGGACAGTCCCTATGGCTACACCTTC,CATSRSRDSPYGYTF
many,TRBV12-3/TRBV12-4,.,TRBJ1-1,TGTGCCAGCACCCCGAGGGAGCCAGGGCTAACTGAAGCTTTCTTT,CASTPREPGLTEAFF
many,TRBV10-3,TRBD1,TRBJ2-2,TGTGCCGCTCGGACAGGGGTAGGGAACACCGGGGAGCTGTTTTTT,CAARTGVGNTGELFF
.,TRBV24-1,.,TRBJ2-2,TGTGCCACCAGTGATTTGGGCGGAAACACCGGGGAGCTGTTTTTT,CATSDLGGNTGELFF
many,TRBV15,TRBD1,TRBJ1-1,TGTGCCACCAGCAGAGGTATGGGACAGGTCAACACTGAAGCTTTCTTT,CATSRGMGQVNTEAFF
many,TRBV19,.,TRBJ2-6,TGTGCCAGTAGTCCCCCGCGCACGGGGGCCAACGTCCTGACTTTC,CASSPPRTGANVLTF
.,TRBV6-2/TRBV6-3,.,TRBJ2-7,TGTGCCAGCAGTTACGGTTTGGCCCTCGAGCAGTACTTC,CASSYGLALEQYF
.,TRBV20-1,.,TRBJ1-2,TGCAGTGCAAACAGGGCCCATAACTATGGCTACACCTTC,CSANRAHNYGYTF
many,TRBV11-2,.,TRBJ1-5,TGTGCCAGCAGCCGGTTCATGGATCAGCCCCAGCATTTT,CASSRFMDQPQHF
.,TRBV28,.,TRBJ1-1,TGTGCCAGCAGTTTACGGGCAGGGTTGGACACTGAAGCTTTCTTT,CASSLRAGLDTEAFF
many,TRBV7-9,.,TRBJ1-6,TGTGCCAGCAGCACATGGGGGGGCTGGTCACCCCTCCACTTT,CASSTWGGWSPLHF
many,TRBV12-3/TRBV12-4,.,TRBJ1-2,TGTGCCAGCAGTTCACCCGACTATGGCTACACCTTC,CASSSPDYGYTF
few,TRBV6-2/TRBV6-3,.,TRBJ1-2,TGTGCCAGCAGTTACTGGGTGGGTCGGGGATTAATCACTAACTATGGCTACACCTTC,CASSYWVGRGLITNYGYTF
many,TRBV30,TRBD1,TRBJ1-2,TGTGCCTGGAGTGCAGGACAGGGCAGCGGCTACACCTTC,CAWSAGQGSGYTF
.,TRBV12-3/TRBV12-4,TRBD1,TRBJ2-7,TGTGCCAGCAGCGATCCAGGACAGGGCCCCCACGAGCAGTACTTC,CASSDPGQGPHEQYF
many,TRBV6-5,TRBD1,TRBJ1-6,TGTGCCAGCAGTTATCCCTGGACAGGGACTACTAGCTCCTATAATTCACCCCTCCACTTT,CASSYPWTGTTSSYNSPLHF
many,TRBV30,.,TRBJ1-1,TGTGCCTGGACTACAGATCCGAACACTGAAGCTTTCTTT,CAWTTDPNTEAFF
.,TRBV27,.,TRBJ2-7,TGTGCCAGCAGTTTAAAGGACGGAACCTACGAGCAGTACTTC,CASSLKDGTYEQYF
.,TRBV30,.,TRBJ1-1,TGTGCCTGGAGTATCCCCAGGGTTTCGTCCATGAACACTGAAGCTTTCTTT,CAWSIPRVSSMNTEAFF
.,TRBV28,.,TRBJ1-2,TGTGCCAGCAGTTACGAGGGCCACTATGGCTACACCTTC,CASSYEGHYGYTF
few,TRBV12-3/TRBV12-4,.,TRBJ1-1,TGTGCCAGCAGTTTAGGTCCCATCGAGGCTGAAGCTTTCTTT,CASSLGPIEAEAFF
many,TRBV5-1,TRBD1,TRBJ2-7,TGCGCCAGCAGCCCACGGAAGGGACAGGGTCTTACGAAGCAGTACTTC,CASSPRKGQGLTKQYF
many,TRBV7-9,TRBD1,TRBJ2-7,TGTGCCAGCAGCTTAGGGGTAGGGGACAGCTCCTACGAGCAGTACTTC,CASSLGVGDSSYEQYF
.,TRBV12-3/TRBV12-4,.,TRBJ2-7,TGTGCCAGCGGTCGGCAGGCCTACGAGCAGTACTTC,CASGRQAYEQYF
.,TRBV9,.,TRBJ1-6,TGTGCCAGCAGCACCCGACAGAGCTCCTATAATTCAGCCCTCCACTTT,CASSTRQSSYNSALHF
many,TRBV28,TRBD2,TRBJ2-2,TGTGCCAGCAGTTCATATTCTAGCGGAGGGAACACCGGGGAGCTGTTTTTT,CASSSYSSGGNTGELFF
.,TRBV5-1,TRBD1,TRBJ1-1,TGCGCCAGCAGCCTCACACAGGGGAGAAACACTGAAGCTTTCTTT,CASSLTQGRNTEAFF
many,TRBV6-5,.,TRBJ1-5,TGTGCCAGCAGTCCTACCCCGGGGGGCAATCAGCCCCAGCATTTT,CASSPTPGGNQPQHF
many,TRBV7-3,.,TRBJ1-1,TGTGCCAGCAGCTCCTCAGGAGGTAAAGCTTTCTTT,CASSSSGGKAFF
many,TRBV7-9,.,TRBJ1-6,TGTGCCAGCAGCTCAACGTCAGACAATAATTCACCCCTCCACTTT,CASSSTSDNNSPLHF
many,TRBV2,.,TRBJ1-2,TGTGCCGGGGCAACTAACTATGGCTACACCTTC,CAGATNYGYTF
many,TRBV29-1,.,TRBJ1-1,TGCAGCGCAGAAGTTGGTGCGGCTGAAGCTTTCTTT,CSAEVGAAEAFF
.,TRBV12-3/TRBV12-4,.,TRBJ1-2,TGTGCCAGCAGTGCCTCCGTCCTGGATGGCTACACCTTC,CASSASVLDGYTF
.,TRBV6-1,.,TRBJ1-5,TGTGCCAGCAGCGAAAACGGGGTGGGACAGCCCCAGCATTTT,CASSENGVGQPQHF
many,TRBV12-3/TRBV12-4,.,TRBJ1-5,TGTGCCAGCAGTTACGGGGGCGCCGGCAATCAGCCCCAGCATTTT,CASSYGGAGNQPQHF
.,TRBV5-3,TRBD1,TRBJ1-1,TGCGCCAGCAACGACAGGGACAACACTGAAGCTTTCTTT,CASNDRDNTEAFF
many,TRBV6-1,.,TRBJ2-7,TGTGCCAGCACCCCATTGGTGGTATACGAGCAGTACTTC,CASTPLVVYEQYF
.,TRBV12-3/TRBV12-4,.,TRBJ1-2,TGTGCCAGCAGTTTGAAACCTAACTATGGCTACACCTTC,CASSLKPNYGYTF
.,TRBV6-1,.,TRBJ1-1,TGTGCCAGCAGTGAAGCCATCCAGGGTTGGGTGATGAACACTGAAGCTTTCTTT,CASSEAIQGWVMNTEAFF
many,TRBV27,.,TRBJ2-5,TGTGCCAGCAGTTCCTCCTTTCTCCCAAAGACCCAGTACTTC,CASSSSFLPKTQYF
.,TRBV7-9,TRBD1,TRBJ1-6,TGTGCCAGCAGCTCCAACAGGGGGCAGTTCTATAATTCACCCCTCCACTTT,CASSSNRGQFYNSPLHF
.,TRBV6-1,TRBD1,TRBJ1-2,TGTGCCATCCACAGGGGGCCCCAGGATGGCTACACCTTC,CAIHRGPQDGYTF